This TCR beta chain is from a study of beta chain features in type 1 diabetes. Germline CDR1 and CDR2: SGHNT and YYREEE (reference sequence). This CDR3 has 12 amino acids. Trimming shortened V by 3 bases and J by 4 bases, and 7 bases separated the two germline ends. Sampling consisted of one heparinised blood draw per donor, averaging about 116 mL. Every isolated RNA sample was fully reverse transcribed, so sequencing captured expressed TCRB transcripts. Libraries were prepared by immunoSEQ multiplex PCR; TCRdb keeps only in-frame clonotypes and omits some of them. This sample yields approximately 250,000 clones, of which 13% to 15% are seen a single time; about 0.03% belongs to the top ten.

The source is a woman between 40 and 50 years old in good health. The sequenced sample consisted of naive CD4+ T cells from blood. The chain couples TRBV5-4 to TRBJ1-2; D not certain. CDR3: CASSSNSYGYTF. The CDR3 DNA sequence: TGTGCCAGCAGCTCCAACAGCTATGGCTACACCTTC.